Below, 23 T cell receptor beta chains from the same sample are listed, as sequenced in a study of cytomegalovirus exposure and HLA in healthy donors. With 60 Vbeta and 13 Jbeta primers, the PCR was carried out. The data were produced by immunoSEQ multiplex PCR, yet TCRdb's version contains in-frame clones alone and is incomplete. The data show about 49,000 clones, and the top ten clones hold around an eighth. The sample consisted of PBMCs. The origin of the receptors is a man between 18 and 29 years old in good health and CMV-seropositive.

The V and J genes are TRBV6-1 and TRBJ2-7, with D tentatively TRBD2 (6 bases). Looked up from germline, CDR1 is MNHNS and CDR2 is SASEGT. The CDR3 covers 13 residues. V lost 7 bases, J lost 2 bases, and 12 bases lay in between. The CDR3 coding sequence is TGTGCCAGCACTATGGACTACACCTACGAGCAGTACTTC. Protein sequence: CASTMDYTYEQYF.

This chain uses TRBV19 with TRBJ1-4, with 12 bases aligning to TRBD1. With V trimmed by 6 bases and J by 10 bases, 6 bases remained unmatched. CDR1 and CDR2 (germline): LNHDA, SQIVND (reference sequence). The CDR3 runs 14 residues. CDR3 nucleotides: TGTGCCAGTAGGACCGGGACAGGGGGCGGAAAACTGTTTTTT. It codes for CASRTGTGGGKLFF.

The chain carries TRBV5-4 and TRBJ1-1; D is uncertain. The V and J ends lost 4 bases and 3 bases respectively, with 16 bases between them. Germline CDR1 and CDR2: SGHNT and YYREEE (reference sequence). There are 15 residues in the CDR3. The CDR3 sequence is CASSPHMGGYTEAFF. The CDR3 nucleotides read TGTGCCAGCAGCCCCCATATGGGAGGTTACACTGAAGCTTTCTTT.

V is TRBV27 and J is TRBJ2-3; TRBD1 agrees at 7 bases. V shed 5 bases and J 4 bases; nucleotides not matched to a gene: 12. Germline V gene sequence: CDR1 MNHEY, CDR2 SMNVEV (reference sequence). This CDR3 spans 16 amino acids. CDR3 nucleotides: TGTGCCAGCAGTGGAACGACAGGGTCAAAACCAGATACGCAGTATTTT. Translated, it gives CASSGTTGSKPDTQYF.

The genes are TRBV28 and TRBJ2-3; D is unclear. V lost 6 bases and J lost 4, with 14 bases in between. This CDR3 is 14 amino acids long. CDR1 and CDR2 from the germline V gene are MDHEN and SYDVKM. The CDR3 loop reads CASSLTRLSDTQYF. DNA of the CDR3: TGTGCCAGCAGCTTAACCAGGTTATCAGATACGCAGTATTTT. Supplemented by reference TRBV28 and TRBJ2-3, the full variable domain reads DVKVTQSSRYLVKRTGEKVFLECVQDMDHENMFWYRQDPGLGLRLIYFSYDVKMKEKGDIPEGYSVSREKKERFSLILESASTNQTSMYLCASSLTRLSDTQYFGPGTRLTVL.

V is TRBV7-3 and J is TRBJ2-1; perhaps TRBD1 as D (6 bases). This CDR3 has 12 residues. Germline CDR1 and CDR2: SGHTA and FQGTGA. The V and J ends lost 2 bases and 10 bases respectively, with 9 bases between them. Written as DNA, the CDR3 is TGTGCCAGCAGCTTAGGGGGCAGCGAGCAGTTCTTC. It encodes CASSLGGSEQFF.

The chain couples TRBV29-1 to TRBJ2-1; 9 bases are shared with TRBD1. The CDR3 contains 13 residues. Germline lookup yields CDR1 SQVTM and CDR2 ANQGSEA. Losses at the gene ends were 4 bases for V and 6 bases for J; bases not matched to a gene: 4. CDR3 loop: CSVGTGAINEQFF. The CDR3 DNA sequence: TGCAGCGTTGGGACAGGGGCCATCAATGAGCAGTTCTTC.

The chain couples TRBV28 to TRBJ2-7, with 7 nucleotides matching TRBD1. V lost 5 bases and J lost 3; bases outside the gene matches: 16. This CDR3 has 17 residues. Germline V lookup: CDR1 MDHEN, CDR2 SYDVKM. The CDR3, as DNA: TGTGCCAGCAGTCCCCTGGGATTGGGACAGCCTTACTACGAGCAGTACTTC. The encoded protein is CASSPLGLGQPYYEQYF.

This rearrangement joins TRBV18 to TRBJ2-1, with D possibly being TRBD1 (5 bases). Looked up from germline, CDR1 is KGHSH and CDR2 is LQKENI. The V gene lost 3 bases and the J gene lost 9 bases, with 18 bases spanning the gap. The CDR3 is 15 amino acids. The CDR3 spells CASSPAVGAYSEQFF. CDR3 DNA: TGTGCCAGCTCACCGGCGGTTGGGGCGTATAGTGAGCAGTTCTTC.

The chain employs TRBV19 and TRBJ2-5, with D tentatively TRBD2 (5 bases). The CDR3 is made up of 14 amino acids. The V gene lost 5 bases and the J gene lost 2 bases, with 12 bases spanning the gap. CDR1 and CDR2 (germline): LNHDA, SQIVND (reference sequence). This CDR3 is CASSPPGTQETQYF. The DNA of the CDR3 is TGTGCCAGTAGTCCCCCGGGAACACAAGAGACCCAGTACTTC.

The chain is built from TRBV15 and TRBJ2-1, with D possibly TRBD2 on 6 matching bases. With 3 bases removed from V and 8 bases from J, the gap between germline ends came to 17 bases. CDR1 is LNHNV, CDR2 YYDKDF, per germline (reference sequence). This CDR3 contains 15 residues. Here the CDR3 reads CATSSRGTPLDEQFF. The CDR3 DNA reads as TGTGCCACCAGCAGCCGCGGGACTCCGTTAGATGAGCAGTTCTTC.

The chain links TRBV7-2 to TRBJ2-2; tentatively, D is TRBD2 (7 bases). The CDR3 extends over 16 amino acids. Germline V gene sequence: CDR1 SGHTA, CDR2 FQGNSA. Between the trimmed V and J ends, which lost 1 base and 7 bases, there was a span of 16 bases. As DNA, the CDR3 is TGTGCCAGCAGCTTAGAAGGGGGGGGGTTAGACGGGGAGCTGTTTTTT. It codes for CASSLEGGGLDGELFF. The whole variable domain, filled in from reference TRBV7-2 and TRBJ2-2, reads GAGVSQSPSNKVTEKGKDVELRCDPISGHTALYWYRQSLGQGLEFLIYFQGNSAPDKSGLPSDRFSAERTGGSVSTLTIQRTQQEDSAVYLCASSLEGGGLDGELFFGEGSRLTVL.

V gene TRBV27 combines with J gene TRBJ2-1; D might be TRBD2 (5 bases). CDR1 is MNHEY and CDR2 is SMNVEV in the germline V gene (reference sequence). This CDR3 comprises 15 residues. Trimming took 6 bases from V and 6 from J, leaving 18 bases between them. CDR3 bases: TGTGCCAGCAGCCGAGGCCGGCTAGCCCGCAATGAGCAGTTCTTC. Its translation: CASSRGRLARNEQFF.

J is TRBJ2-3 and V is TRBV11-2; 9 nucleotides match TRBD2. Germline V CDR1 and CDR2: SGHAT, FQNNGV. CDR3 size: 19 residues. The J segment lost 2 bases and the V segment lost 3 bases, leaving 15 bases of the junction unmatched. As DNA, the CDR3 is TGTGCCAGCAGCTTTAGAGCCGGAGGGGTAGCGGGGGTCACAGATACGCAGTATTTT. Residues: CASSFRAGGVAGVTDTQYF.

The J gene is TRBJ2-2, the V gene TRBV6-4, with 8 bases fitting TRBD1. V was pared by 4 bases and J by 3 bases, with 1 base of the junction left unmatched. The CDR3 is 14 amino acids. Germline CDR1 reads MRHNA; CDR2 reads SNTAGT. CDR3 bases: TGTGCCAGCAGTGCAGGGGGCGACACCGGGGAGCTGTTTTTT. Translation gives CASSAGGDTGELFF.

The chain uses TRBV9 and TRBJ2-7; 11 nucleotides agree with TRBD2. This CDR3 is 16 amino acids long. V lost 4 bases to trimming and J lost 2 bases; unmatched junction nucleotides: 8. Germline assignment: CDR1 SGDLS and CDR2 YYNGEE. The CDR3 reads CASSRAGTSGTYEQYF. The DNA of the CDR3 is TGTGCCAGCAGCCGAGCCGGGACTAGCGGTACCTACGAGCAGTACTTC.

This chain joins TRBV4-1 and TRBJ2-1, with a possible D match to TRBD1 (6 bases). Trimming took 0 bases from V and 13 from J, leaving 22 bases between them. The V gene's germline CDR1 is MGHRA and CDR2 YSYEKL. The CDR3 extends over 16 amino acids. CDR3 nucleotide sequence: TGCGCCAGCAGCCAAGATCGTTTGGGAATGATGGGACAACAGTTCTTC. Translated: CASSQDRLGMMGQQFF.

Here the CDR3 reads CASSMAGQSSNQPQHF. The CDR3 bases are TGTGCCAGTAGTATGGCTGGACAATCGTCCAATCAGCCCCAGCATTTT. J is TRBJ1-5 and V is TRBV19; perhaps TRBD1 as D (5 bases). Germline V gene sequence: CDR1 LNHDA, CDR2 SQIVND (reference sequence). The CDR3 spans 16 residues. Trimming removed 3 bases from V and 3 bases from J, with 15 bases in between.

As regards this clone: Other DNA variants within this sample encode the same CDR3. This rearrangement joins TRBV9 to TRBJ2-7, with 11 bases fitting TRBD2. The junction had 0 bases not matched to a gene; V was cut back by 1 base and J by 3 bases. Germline assignment: CDR1 SGDLS and CDR2 YYNGEE. This CDR3 contains 14 residues. CDR3 bases: TGTGCCAGCAGCGTAACTAGCGGGAGCTACGAGCAGTACTTC. Encoded protein: CASSVTSGSYEQYF.

The chain is built from TRBV27 and TRBJ2-3; D call uncertain. The V gene's germline CDR1 is MNHEY and CDR2 SMNVEV (reference sequence). This CDR3 is built from 13 residues. V lost 5 bases to trimming and J lost 1 base, with 7 bases between them. This CDR3 reads CASSIRGTDTQYF. Here the CDR3 DNA reads TGTGCCAGCAGTATCCGGGGCACAGATACGCAGTATTTT.

V usage is TRBV5-1 and J usage is TRBJ1-5; TRBD1 matches 11 bases. The length of the CDR3 is 16 residues. Germline CDR1 SGHRS, CDR2 YFSETQ. V shed 4 bases and J 7 bases; nucleotides not matched to a gene: 10. CDR3 in amino acids: CASSPEGTGGTQPQHF. The CDR3 nucleotides read TGCGCCAGCAGCCCGGAGGGGACAGGGGGAACGCAGCCCCAGCATTTT.

The rearrangement joins TRBV13 to TRBJ1-1; tentatively, D is TRBD1 (6 bases). This CDR3 spans 15 amino acids. Deletions cut 0 bases from V and 0 bases from J, with 8 bases between. CDR1 is PRHDT, CDR2 FYEKMQ, per germline (reference sequence). This CDR3 reads CASSLGQGMNTEAFF. The CDR3, as DNA: TGTGCCAGCAGCTTAGGCCAGGGGATGAACACTGAAGCTTTCTTT.

The chain recombines TRBV15 with TRBJ2-1; D possibly corresponds to TRBD2 (6 bases). Germline V gives CDR1 LNHNV, CDR2 YYDKDF (reference sequence). The CDR3 consists of 13 residues. The V and J ends lost 1 base and 6 bases respectively, with 7 bases between them. CDR3 nucleotide sequence: TGTGCCACCAGCAGAGGCGGGGCCAATGAGCAGTTCTTC. Its protein product is CATSRGGANEQFF.